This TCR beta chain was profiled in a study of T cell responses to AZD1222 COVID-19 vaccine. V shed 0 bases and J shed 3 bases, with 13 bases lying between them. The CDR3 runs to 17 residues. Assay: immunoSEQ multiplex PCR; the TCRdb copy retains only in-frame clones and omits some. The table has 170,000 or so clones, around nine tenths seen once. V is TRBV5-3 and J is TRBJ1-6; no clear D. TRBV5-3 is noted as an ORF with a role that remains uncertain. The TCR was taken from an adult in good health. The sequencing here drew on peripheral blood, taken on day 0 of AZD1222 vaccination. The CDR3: CARSLGPHGLYNSPLHF. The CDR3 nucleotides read TGTGCCAGAAGCTTGGGCCCCCATGGGCTCTATAATTCACCCCTCCACTTT.